Listed here are 21 T cell receptor beta chains from one sample, sequenced in a study of beta chain features in type 1 diabetes. Sequencing targeted expressed TCRB transcripts, as all isolated RNA had been reverse transcribed. The assay was immunoSEQ multiplex PCR, and TCRdb's table has in-frame clones only and misses some. The table includes about 410,000 clones, around 13% detected once. Input material: naive CD4+ T cells from blood. The receptors stem from a young man in good health.

This clone showed up just a few times. The gene calls are TRBV9 and TRBJ2-1; D tentatively reads TRBD1 or TRBD2 (5 bases each). Trimming cost V 0 bases and J 12 bases, with 19 bases left between them. There are 15 residues in the CDR3. Germline CDR1 reads SGDLS; CDR2 reads YYNGEE. The CDR3 nucleotides read TGTGCCAGCAGCGTAGTCGAAATCGGGACGGATCGGCAGTTCTTC. Its translation is CASSVVEIGTDRQFF. The variable domain in full, with the rest retrieved from reference TRBV9 and TRBJ2-1, is DSGVTQTPKHLITATGQRVTLRCSPRSGDLSVYWYQQSLDQGLQFLIQYYNGEERAKGNILERFSAQQFPDLHSELNLSSLELGDSALYFCASSVVEIGTDRQFFGPGTRLTVL.

This clone was counted only a few times. V and J are TRBV7-6 and TRBJ2-1; D not resolved. CDR1 SGHVS and CDR2 FNYEAQ come from the germline V gene. V was clipped by 1 base and J by 6 bases, with 4 bases between them. This CDR3 region has 12 residues. The DNA for the CDR3 is TGTGCCAGCAGCTTAGGGCTCAATGAGCAGTTCTTC. Translation: CASSLGLNEQFF. The full variable domain, in which reference TRBV7-6 and TRBJ2-1 provide the parts outside the CDR3, is GAGVSQSPRYKVTKRGQDVALRCDPISGHVSLYWYRQALGQGPEFLTYFNYEAQQDKSGLPNDRFSAERPEGSISTLTIQRTEQRDSAMYRCASSLGLNEQFFGPGTRLTVL.

A few counts support this clone. The chain combines TRBV7-9 with TRBJ1-4; D is unresolved. V gave up 5 bases and J gave up 3 bases, with 13 bases separating them. This CDR3 contains 15 residues. The germline CDR1 and CDR2 sequences are SEHNR and FQNEAQ (reference sequence). The CDR3 loop is CASSGRGRSNEKLFF. CDR3 sequence (DNA): TGTGCCAGCAGCGGAAGAGGAAGATCTAATGAAAAACTGTTTTTT.

This clone was seen more than once but under ten times. The V and J genes are TRBV10-3 and TRBJ2-1; weak D call: TRBD2 (5 bases). Germline V gene data show CDR1 as ENHRY and CDR2 as SYGVKD. The CDR3 sequence is 14 residues long. Trimming cost V 2 bases and J 9 bases, with 14 bases left between them. Written as DNA, the CDR3 is TGTGCCATCAGTGAGGCGGGCCTAGGGAGTGAGCAGTTCTTC. Its protein is CAISEAGLGSEQFF.

Of note for this clone: This sample includes further DNA sequences coding for the same CDR3. V and J are TRBV18 and TRBJ2-7; TRBD1 agrees at 7 bases. CDR1 is KGHSH, CDR2 LQKENI, per germline. The CDR3 is made up of 14 amino acids. With 3 bases clipped from V and 0 bases from J, the junction kept 2 bases outside the gene matches. Here the CDR3 reads CASSPGTDSYEQYV. DNA of the CDR3: TGTGCCAGCTCACCCGGGACAGACTCCTACGAGCAGTACGTC.

The CDR3 loop is CASSVPGRETQYF. The CDR3 region has the DNA TGTGCCAGCAGCGTACCCGGGAGAGAGACCCAGTACTTC. This rearrangement joins TRBV9 to TRBJ2-5, with D perhaps TRBD2 (6 bases). Trimming left V 1 base short and J 4 bases short, with 8 bases between. The CDR3 runs to 13 residues. Germline CDR1 and CDR2: SGDLS and YYNGEE. The whole variable domain, remainder taken from reference TRBV9 and TRBJ2-5, is DSGVTQTPKHLITATGQRVTLRCSPRSGDLSVYWYQQSLDQGLQFLIQYYNGEERAKGNILERFSAQQFPDLHSELNLSSLELGDSALYFCASSVPGRETQYFGPGTRLLVL.

This rearrangement joins TRBV5-4 to TRBJ2-1, with 7 bases matching TRBD1. The germline gives CDR1 SGHNT, CDR2 YYREEE (reference sequence). The V gene end was trimmed by 3 bases and the J gene end by 5 bases; junction bases not matched to a gene: 8. The CDR3 length is 15 residues. The CDR3, as DNA: TGTGCCAGCAGCTCTAGGGGGCGAGAAAACAATGAGCAGTTCTTC. Translation: CASSSRGRENNEQFF.

The rearrangement links TRBV10-3 to TRBJ2-3; D not certain. Germline lookup yields CDR1 ENHRY and CDR2 SYGVKD. Trimming took 10 bases from V and 8 from J, leaving 16 bases between them. The CDR3 has 12 residues. CDR3 amino acids: CANTSPRSTQYF. The CDR3 DNA reads TGTGCCAACACTTCACCGAGGAGTACGCAGTATTTT.

This clone was detected only a few times. The CDR3 loop reads CASSLRGQFSYNEQFF. The CDR3, as DNA: TGTGCCAGCAGCTTAAGGGGACAGTTTTCCTACAATGAGCAGTTCTTC. The chain has TRBV7-2 and TRBJ2-1, with 7 bases fitting TRBD1. The CDR3 spans 16 residues. Germline-derived CDR1 and CDR2 are SGHTA and FQGNSA. V trimming: 2 bases; J trimming: 1 base; junction bases outside the gene matches: 5.

V usage is TRBV25-1 and J usage is TRBJ2-5; a weak D match, TRBD2 (6 bases). The CDR3 totals 15 residues. Trimming removed 3 bases from V and 5 bases from J, with 16 bases in between. Germline CDR1 MGHDK, CDR2 SYGVNS. The CDR3 nucleotides read TGTGCCAGCAGTGAGTATCCTAGCGCAACGGAGACCCAGTACTTC. It codes for CASSEYPSATETQYF.

There are a few counts of this clone. This chain connects TRBV18 to TRBJ2-2, with TRBD1 identical over 7 bases. V was clipped by 4 bases and J by 2 bases; unmatched bases: 4. The CDR3 totals 15 residues. Germline V gives CDR1 KGHSH, CDR2 LQKENI. CDR3: CASSRGTANTGELFF. The DNA for the CDR3 is TGTGCCAGCTCACGAGGGACAGCTAACACCGGGGAGCTGTTTTTT. Variable domain in full (rest from reference TRBV18 and TRBJ2-2): NAGVMQNPRHLVRRRGQEARLRCSPMKGHSHVYWYRQLPEEGLKFMVYLQKENIIDESGMPKERFSAEFPKEGPSILRIQQVVRGDSAAYFCASSRGTANTGELFFGEGSRLTVL.

This clone was seen a few times. V gene TRBV27 combines with J gene TRBJ1-6; a weak D match, TRBD1 (5 bases). Trimming stripped 4 bases from V and 8 bases from J, with 9 bases between. The CDR3 contains 13 residues. Germline V gene data show CDR1 as MNHEY and CDR2 as SMNVEV (reference sequence). The DNA for the CDR3 is TGTGCCAGCAGTTCCGGGGACCATTCACCCCTCCACTTT. Its translation is CASSSGDHSPLHF.

This clone appeared a few times. The chain has TRBV6-1 and TRBJ2-3; 8 bases map to TRBD2. Germline trimming cut 2 bases from V and 4 bases from J; bases unmatched to any gene: 5. Germline assignment: CDR1 MNHNS and CDR2 SASEGT. The CDR3 is 15 amino acids. CDR3: CASSETAGAPDTQYF. CDR3 bases: TGTGCCAGCAGTGAAACAGCGGGAGCCCCAGATACGCAGTATTTT.

The rearrangement joins TRBV5-6 to TRBJ2-3; 8 bases align to TRBD2. The CDR3 loop spans 14 amino acids. Germline loops: CDR1 SGHDT, CDR2 YYEEEE. J lost 7 bases, V lost 4 bases, and 8 bases had no gene match. CDR3 region: CASSRAAGEYTQYF. The CDR3 coding sequence is TGTGCCAGCAGCCGGGCAGCGGGAGAGTATACGCAGTATTTT.

This clone has a handful of counts. The CDR3 sequence is CASSRGVTGELFF. CDR3 in DNA: TGTGCCAGCAGTCGAGGGGTAACCGGGGAGCTGTTTTTT. The genes are TRBV2 and TRBJ2-2, with D perhaps assigned TRBD1 or TRBD2 (5 bases each). CDR1 is SNHLY and CDR2 is FYNNEI in the germline V gene. V shed 5 bases and J shed 5 bases, with 9 bases lying between them. There are 13 residues in the CDR3.

The chain has TRBV14 and TRBJ2-1; D is possibly TRBD1 (7 bases). Looked up from germline, CDR1 is SGHDN and CDR2 is FVKESK. Trimming shortened V by 3 bases and J by 6 bases, and 18 bases separated the two germline ends. The CDR3 length is 16 residues. CDR3 residues: CASSHWRDSKGNEQFF. CDR3 in DNA: TGTGCCAGCAGCCACTGGCGGGACAGTAAGGGCAATGAGCAGTTCTTC. Based on the CDR3 plus reference TRBV14 and TRBJ2-1, the full variable domain is EAGVTQFPSHSVIEKGQTVTLRCDPISGHDNLYWYRRVMGKEIKFLLHFVKESKQDESGMPNNRFLAERTGGTYSTLKVQPAELEDSGVYFCASSHWRDSKGNEQFFGPGTRLTVL.

This sequence joins TRBV25-1 and TRBJ2-6; D is possibly TRBD1 (5 bases). Trimming removed 6 bases at V and 2 bases at J, with 5 bases between. In germline, CDR1 is MGHDK, CDR2 SYGVNS. This CDR3 is built from 13 residues. CDR3 nucleotides: TGTGCCAGCAGGGACACTGGGGCCAACGTCCTGACTTTC. Its translation is CASRDTGANVLTF.

Remarks on this clone: Distinct nucleotide sequences in the sample also encode this CDR3. The chain is built from TRBV4-1 and TRBJ2-5, with D hard to call. Trimming removed 1 base at V and 4 bases at J, with 7 bases between. Germline V gene sequence: CDR1 MGHRA, CDR2 YSYEKL. This CDR3 is built from 13 residues. CDR3 DNA: TGCGCCAGCAGCCAAGTCCTTAGAGAGACCCAGTACTTC. This translates into CASSQVLRETQYF.

This clone was detected only a few times. The J gene is TRBJ2-3, the V gene TRBV4-3; D is unclear. With 1 base removed from V and 2 bases from J, the gap between germline ends came to 16 bases. Germline values: CDR1 LGHNA, CDR2 YSLEER. This CDR3 region has 17 residues. CDR3 loop: CASSQVFVTVNTDTQYF. The CDR3 bases are TGCGCCAGCAGCCAAGTGTTTGTGACCGTAAACACAGATACGCAGTATTTT.

This clone was counted a few times. The CDR3 region is CASNTLPRVNTEAFF. In nucleotides, the CDR3 is TGTGCCAGTAACACTTTACCCAGAGTGAACACTGAAGCTTTCTTT. The V gene is TRBV19, the J gene TRBJ1-1; no clear D. Germline V gene data show CDR1 as LNHDA and CDR2 as SQIVND (reference sequence). The V gene lost 7 bases and the J gene lost 0 bases, with 15 bases spanning the gap. CDR3 length: 15 residues.

This chain uses TRBV30 with TRBJ2-1; weak D call: TRBD1 (6 bases). This CDR3 spans 14 amino acids. V gave up 8 bases and J gave up 2 bases, with 16 bases separating them. The germline gives CDR1 GTSNPN, CDR2 SVGIG (reference sequence). As DNA, the CDR3 is TGTGCCCTCGCCTTTAGGGGGACCTACAATGAGCAGTTCTTC. It translates to CALAFRGTYNEQFF.